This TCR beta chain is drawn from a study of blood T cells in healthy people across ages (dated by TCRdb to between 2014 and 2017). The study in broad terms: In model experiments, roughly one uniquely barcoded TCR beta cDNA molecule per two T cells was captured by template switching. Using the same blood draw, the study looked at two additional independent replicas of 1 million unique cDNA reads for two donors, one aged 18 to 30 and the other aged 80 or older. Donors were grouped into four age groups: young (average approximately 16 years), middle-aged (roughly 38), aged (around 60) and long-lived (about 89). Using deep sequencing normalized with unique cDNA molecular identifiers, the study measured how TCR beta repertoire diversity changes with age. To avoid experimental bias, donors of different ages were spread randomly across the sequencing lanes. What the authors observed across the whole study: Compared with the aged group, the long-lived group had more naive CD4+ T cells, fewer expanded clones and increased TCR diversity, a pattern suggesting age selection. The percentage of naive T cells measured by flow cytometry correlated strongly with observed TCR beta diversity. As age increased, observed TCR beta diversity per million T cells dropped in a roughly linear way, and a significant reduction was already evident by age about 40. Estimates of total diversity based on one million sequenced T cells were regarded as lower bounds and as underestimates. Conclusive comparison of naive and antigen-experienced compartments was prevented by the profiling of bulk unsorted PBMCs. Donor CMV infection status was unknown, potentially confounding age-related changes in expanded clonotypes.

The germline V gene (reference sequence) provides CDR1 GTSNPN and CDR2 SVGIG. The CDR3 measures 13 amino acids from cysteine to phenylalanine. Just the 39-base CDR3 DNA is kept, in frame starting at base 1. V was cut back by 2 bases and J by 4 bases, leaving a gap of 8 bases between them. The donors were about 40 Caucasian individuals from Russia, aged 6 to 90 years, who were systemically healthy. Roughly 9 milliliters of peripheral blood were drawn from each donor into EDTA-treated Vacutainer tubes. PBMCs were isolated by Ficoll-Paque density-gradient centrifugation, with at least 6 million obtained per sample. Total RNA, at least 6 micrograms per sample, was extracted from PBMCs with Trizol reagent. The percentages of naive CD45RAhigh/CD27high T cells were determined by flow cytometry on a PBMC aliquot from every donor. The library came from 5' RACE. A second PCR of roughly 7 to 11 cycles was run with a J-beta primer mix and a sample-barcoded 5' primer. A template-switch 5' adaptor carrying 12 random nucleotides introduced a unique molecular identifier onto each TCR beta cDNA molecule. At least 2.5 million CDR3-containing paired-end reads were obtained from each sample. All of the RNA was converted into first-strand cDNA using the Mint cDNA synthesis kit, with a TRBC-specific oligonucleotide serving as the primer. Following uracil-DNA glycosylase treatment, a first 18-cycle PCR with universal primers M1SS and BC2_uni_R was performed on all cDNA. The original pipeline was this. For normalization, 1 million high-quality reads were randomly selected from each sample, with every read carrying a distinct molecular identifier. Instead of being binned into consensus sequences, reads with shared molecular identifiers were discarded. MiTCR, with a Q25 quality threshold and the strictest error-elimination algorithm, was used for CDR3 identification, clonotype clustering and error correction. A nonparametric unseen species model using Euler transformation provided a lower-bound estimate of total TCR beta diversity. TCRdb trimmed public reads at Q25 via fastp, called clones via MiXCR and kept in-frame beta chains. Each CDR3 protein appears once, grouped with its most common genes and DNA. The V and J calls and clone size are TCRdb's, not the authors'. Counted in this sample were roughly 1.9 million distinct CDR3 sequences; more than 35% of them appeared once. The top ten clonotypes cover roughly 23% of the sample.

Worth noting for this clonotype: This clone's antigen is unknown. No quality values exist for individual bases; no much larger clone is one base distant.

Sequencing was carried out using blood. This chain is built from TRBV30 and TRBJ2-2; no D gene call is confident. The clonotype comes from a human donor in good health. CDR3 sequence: CAWSLGFTGELFF. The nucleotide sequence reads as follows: TGTGCCTGGAGTCTAGGGTTCACCGGGGAGCTGTTTTTT.